These 18 T cell receptor beta chains originate from one sample sequenced in a study of T cells in Graves' hyperthyroidism and ophthalmopathy. There were TCR beta CDR3 regions amplified from RNA transcripts. The HTBI primer set was used in a first-round RT-PCR of the TCR CDR3. TCRdb itself ran the multiplex PCR reads through MiXCR, one entry per CDR3 protein. In the table there are about 610,000 distinct CDR3 sequences, approximately 15% of which are singletons. Sequenced material: blood. The receptor set was obtained from a woman in her thirties or forties with Graves' ophthalmopathy.

Worth noting for this clonotype: Possible read error: a much larger clone is one base away. The chain combines TRBV10-3 with TRBJ1-5, with D perhaps matching TRBD1 (6 bases). The CDR3 sequence is 12 residues long. Germline CDR1 and CDR2: ENHRY and SYGVKD. The CDR3 region is CAIGQPNRPQHF. The CDR3 coding sequence is TGTGCCATCGGACAGCCGAATCGGCCCCAGCATTTT.

This clonotype showed up many times. The V gene is TRBV11-3, the J gene TRBJ2-1; 7 bases align to TRBD2. The germline V gene has CDR1 SGHNT and CDR2 YENEEA. The CDR3 covers 15 residues. V lost 8 bases, J lost 8 bases, and 15 bases stayed unmatched. Here the CDR3 reads CASHGGRARVYEQFF. CDR3 bases: TGTGCCAGCCACGGGGGGAGGGCCAGGGTGTATGAGCAGTTCTTC.

Many counts were recorded for this clonotype. V gene TRBV2 combines with J gene TRBJ1-2; D possibly corresponds to TRBD1 (6 bases). V lost 2 bases and J lost 1, with 11 bases in between. The length of the CDR3 is 15 residues. Germline V lookup: CDR1 SNHLY, CDR2 FYNNEI. CDR3 in DNA: TGTGCCAGCAGTGAAAGGGGGTTAAGTAACTATGGCTACACCTTC. Translating gives CASSERGLSNYGYTF.

This clonotype was recorded a few times. The junction shows a germline mismatch at one end, possibly a read error. The J gene is TRBJ2-1, the V gene TRBV12-3 or TRBV12-4, with 7 bases lining up with TRBD1. The CDR3 runs 15 residues. The CDR3 nucleotides are TGTGCCAGCAGTCTAAGTGGGGGACAGAGCAATGAGCAGCTCTTC. Its protein product is CASSLSGGQSNEQLF.

The sample holds many counts of this clonotype. J is TRBJ2-3 and V is TRBV5-1; 8 nucleotides match TRBD2. Per germline, CDR1 SGHRS and CDR2 YFSETQ. This CDR3 has 17 residues. V dropped 0 bases and J dropped 5; count of bases not matched to a gene: 11. Written as DNA, the CDR3 is TGCGCCAGCAGCTTGGGAACGGAGCGGGAGTGGGGAGATACGCAGTATTTT. Protein product: CASSLGTEREWGDTQYF.

This clonotype has at least ten counts. The J gene is TRBJ1-2, the V gene TRBV3-1; tentatively, D is TRBD1 (6 bases). The V and J ends lost 9 bases and 8 bases respectively, with 22 bases between them. The germline CDR1 and CDR2 sequences are LGHDT and YNNKEL (reference sequence). The CDR3 length is 14 residues. This CDR3 reads CASSTRDTIRGYTF. The CDR3 DNA reads TGTGCCAGTTCCACCCGGGACACCATTCGGGGCTACACCTTC.

This clonotype was counted many times. The chain links TRBV28 to TRBJ2-7, with 9 bases that match TRBD1. The V and J ends lost 7 bases and 4 bases, in that order; junction bases with no gene match: 8. The germline gives CDR1 MDHEN, CDR2 SYDVKM. The CDR3 length is 14 residues. The CDR3, as DNA: TGTGCCAGCAACTTACGGGACAGGGTTTACGAGCAGTACTTC. The encoded protein is CASNLRDRVYEQYF. Complete variable domain (other parts from reference TRBV28 and TRBJ2-7): DVKVTQSSRYLVKRTGEKVFLECVQDMDHENMFWYRQDPGLGLRLIYFSYDVKMKEKGDIPEGYSVSREKKERFSLILESASTNQTSMYLCASNLRDRVYEQYFGPGTRLTVT.

In its sample, this clonotype was seen many times. The CDR3 DNA follows: TGTGCCAGCAGAACCCTTAGCGGGAGAGGGTCCTACAATGAGCAGTTCTTC. This gives the protein CASRTLSGRGSYNEQFF. The chain joins TRBV11-2 to TRBJ2-1; 9 bases fit TRBD2. CDR3 length: 17 amino acids. The germline CDR1 and CDR2 sequences are SGHAT and FQNNGV. J gave up 1 base and V 6 bases, and 10 bases lay outside the gene matches.

This chain uses TRBV19 with TRBJ1-5; a weak D match, TRBD1 (6 bases). Germline CDR1 is LNHDA and CDR2 is SQIVND (reference sequence). This CDR3 contains 13 residues. The V end lost 6 bases, the J end lost 2 bases, and 8 bases lay between the germline ends. The CDR3 region is CASRRQGNQPQHF. The CDR3 DNA follows: TGTGCCAGTAGGAGACAGGGCAATCAGCCCCAGCATTTT.

In regard to this clonotype: The junction does not match germline at one end; this may be a read error. The V call is TRBV7-7, the J call TRBJ2-1; D is uncertain. This CDR3 is built from 13 residues. From germline, CDR1 is SSHAT and CDR2 FNYEAQ (reference sequence). The CDR3 sequence is CASSLEAYNEQFF. In DNA form, the CDR3 reads TGTGCTAGCAGCTTAGAGGCCTACAATGAGCAGTTCTTC.

For the CDR3, the DNA is TGCAGTGCTCTAAAGGACACAATGAACACTGAAGCTTTCTTT. As protein: CSALKDTMNTEAFF. This sequence joins TRBV20-1 and TRBJ1-1; tentative D call: TRBD1 (5 bases). The CDR3 spans 14 residues. V lost 5 bases and J 0 bases, leaving 13 bases between the germline ends. The germline V gene has CDR1 DFQATT and CDR2 SNEGSKA (reference sequence).

This clonotype showed up many times. The chain joins TRBV28 to TRBJ1-1; D not resolved. The CDR3 is 14 residues long. CDR1 MDHEN and CDR2 SYDVKM come from the germline V gene. The V gene lost 7 bases and the J gene lost 1 base, with 13 bases spanning the gap. The CDR3 sequence: CASTPGRKNTEAFF. DNA of the CDR3: TGTGCCAGCACCCCCGGCAGGAAGAACACTGAAGCTTTCTTT. The entire variable domain, with the rest obtained from reference TRBV28 and TRBJ1-1, is as follows: DVKVTQSSRYLVKRTGEKVFLECVQDMDHENMFWYRQDPGLGLRLIYFSYDVKMKEKGDIPEGYSVSREKKERFSLILESASTNQTSMYLCASTPGRKNTEAFFGQGTRLTVV.

The rearrangement uses TRBV28 and TRBJ2-6, with D tentatively TRBD2 (5 bases). The CDR3 is 15 residues long. Germline V lookup: CDR1 MDHEN, CDR2 SYDVKM. The ends were cut back, 2 bases at V and 2 bases at J, with 7 bases in the middle. The DNA for the CDR3 is TGTGCCAGCAGTTTAATCGGGGCTGGGGCCAACGTCCTGACTTTC. Translation gives CASSLIGAGANVLTF. The variable domain in full, with the rest retrieved from reference TRBV28 and TRBJ2-6, is DVKVTQSSRYLVKRTGEKVFLECVQDMDHENMFWYRQDPGLGLRLIYFSYDVKMKEKGDIPEGYSVSREKKERFSLILESASTNQTSMYLCASSLIGAGANVLTFGAGSRLTVL.

This clonotype showed up many times. The J gene is TRBJ2-2, the V gene TRBV11-2, with D tentatively TRBD2 (5 bases). The CDR3 loop spans 16 amino acids. CDR1 is SGHAT, CDR2 FQNNGV, per germline. V lost 1 base to trimming and J lost 1 base, with 10 bases between them. The CDR3 loop reads CASSLVLSGNTGELFF. In nucleotides, the CDR3 is TGTGCCAGCAGCTTAGTGCTAAGCGGGAACACCGGGGAGCTGTTTTTT.

This clonotype was found many times. V and J are TRBV3-1 and TRBJ2-3; D unresolved. Trimming removed 4 bases from V and 1 base from J, with 12 bases in between. CDR3 length equals 15 residues. From germline, CDR1 is LGHDT and CDR2 YNNKEL (reference sequence). CDR3 loop: CASSRRGTGTDTQYF. Here the CDR3 DNA reads TGTGCCAGCAGCCGTCGCGGTACGGGCACAGATACGCAGTATTTT.

This clonotype was found many times. The chain is built from TRBV12-3 or TRBV12-4 and TRBJ2-3, with D possibly being TRBD2 (6 bases). The length of the CDR3 is 13 residues. V gave up 7 bases and J gave up 2 bases, with 10 bases separating them. CDR3 nucleotides: TGTGCCAGCACCTGGGGGGTCACAGATACGCAGTATTTT. This encodes CASTWGVTDTQYF.

The DNA for the CDR3 is TGTGCCACTAAGCTGGACAGGCAGAATTCACCCCTCCACTTT. Protein sequence: CATKLDRQNSPLHF. The genes are TRBV2 and TRBJ1-6, with 7 bases fitting TRBD1. V shed 10 bases and J 7 bases; nucleotides not matched to a gene: 10. The germline V gene has CDR1 SNHLY and CDR2 FYNNEI. The CDR3 consists of 14 residues.

This clonotype was found many times. V usage is TRBV28 and J usage is TRBJ2-4; possible D gene TRBD2, 7 bases. Germline lookup yields CDR1 MDHEN and CDR2 SYDVKM. V was cut by 7 bases and J by 0 bases, with 22 bases left in between. CDR3 length equals 18 residues. DNA of the CDR3: TGTGCCAGCAAGGGGGGGACCTTGGGCAGCCTAGCCAAAAACATTCAGTACTTC. Translating it yields CASKGGTLGSLAKNIQYF.